Listed below are T cell receptor beta chains from one sample, sequenced in a study of PD-1 blockade in mismatch repair-deficient tumors. The method was immunoSEQ multiplex PCR; TCRdb's version includes in-frame clones alone and lacks a portion of them. The sample shows more than 40,000 clones, about 80% of them seen only once. Source: peripheral blood, taken 4 weeks after starting pembrolizumab. The origin of the receptors is an adult with mismatch repair-deficient cancer. The conserved cysteine and the conserved F or W are not part of the CDR3 here. The order of the fields is V gene, D gene, clone size, CDR3 length, J gene, CDR3 protein. D genes are given only for firm matches. Only some rows state a clone size, as once, few, many or a class for expanded clones.

TRBV19	-	few	14	TRBJ1-3	ASSISGTYSGNTIY
TRBV28	-	-	15	TRBJ1-5	ASSPGEGSYGNQPQH
TRBV19	-	-	11	TRBJ1-2	ASSILANYGYT
TRBV7-2	-	once	14	TRBJ1-4	ASSIATGATNEKLF
TRBV18	TRBD1	-	13	TRBJ2-7	ASSPQGATSSEQY
TRBV27	TRBD1	few	14	TRBJ2-7	ASSDDRAKGLYEQY
TRBV4-1	-	-	13	TRBJ1-2	ASSQGVSGSYGYT
TRBV11-3	-	-	16	TRBJ2-1	ASSLGLERGNINNEQF
TRBV7-2	-	once	13	TRBJ2-4	ASSLVGRTKNIQY
TRBV4-1	-	-	14	TRBJ2-1	ASSQATLPSYNEQF
TRBV6-5	-	-	13	TRBJ1-2	ASRPQGLTSYGYT
TRBV9	TRBD1	-	14	TRBJ1-4	ASSVAEGGGQEKLF
TRBV4-1	TRBD1	-	11	TRBJ1-2	ASSLGQGYGYT
TRBV11-3	-	-	12	TRBJ1-1	ASSFRGSNTEAF
TRBV2	TRBD2	-	12	TRBJ2-3	ASIPGLAGDTQY
TRBV11-3	-	-	9	TRBJ1-1	ASSLEREAF
TRBV27	-	-	13	TRBJ2-5	ASSSPQGGGETQY
TRBV5-1	-	-	13	TRBJ2-7	ASSPGRQNPYEQY
TRBV27	TRBD2	-	12	TRBJ2-1	ASSLGRAINEQF
TRBV27	TRBD1	-	12	TRBJ1-1	ASSHRGENTEAF
TRBV19	-	few	14	TRBJ1-1	ASSIRSGFSNTEAF
TRBV18	-	-	11	TRBJ1-2	ASSPMDNYGYT
TRBV5-4	TRBD1	-	13	TRBJ2-3	ASRSGQGASDTQY
TRBV27	TRBD2	-	12	TRBJ2-7	ASRPGTSSYEQY
TRBV5-4	TRBD1	few	12	TRBJ2-5	ASSPPQGKETQY
TRBV7-6	-	-	14	TRBJ2-1	ASSLEGGAPRGEQF
TRBV30	-	-	12	TRBJ2-2	AWSRSSNTGELF
TRBV5-1	-	few	13	TRBJ1-4	ASSLDGGMSEKLF
TRBV5-1	TRBD1	few	11	TRBJ2-2	ASSVGQVGELF
TRBV7-6	-	-	9	TRBJ2-7	ASSAAYEQY
TRBV7-2	-	large	13	TRBJ1-2	ASSFGGGSHYGYT
TRBV29-1	-	-	11	TRBJ1-1	SGGTPQAPEAF
TRBV18	-	-	12	TRBJ1-1	ASSPGTSNTEAF